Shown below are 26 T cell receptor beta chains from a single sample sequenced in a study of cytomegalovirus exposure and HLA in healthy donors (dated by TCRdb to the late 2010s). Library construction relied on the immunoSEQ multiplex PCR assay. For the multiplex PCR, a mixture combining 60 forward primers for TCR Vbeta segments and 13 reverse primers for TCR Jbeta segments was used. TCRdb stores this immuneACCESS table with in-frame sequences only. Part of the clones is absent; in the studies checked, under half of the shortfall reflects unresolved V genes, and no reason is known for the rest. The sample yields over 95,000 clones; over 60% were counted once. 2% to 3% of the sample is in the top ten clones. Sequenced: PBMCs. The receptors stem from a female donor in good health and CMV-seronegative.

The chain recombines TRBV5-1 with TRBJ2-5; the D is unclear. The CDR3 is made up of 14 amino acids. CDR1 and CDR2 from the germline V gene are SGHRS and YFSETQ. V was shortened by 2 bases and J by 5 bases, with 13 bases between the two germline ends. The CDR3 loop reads CASSFYGGLETQYF. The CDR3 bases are TGCGCCAGCAGCTTTTACGGCGGCCTCGAGACCCAGTACTTC.

CDR3 nucleotide sequence: TGTGCCAGTAGTCGGGGACTCACCGGGGAGCTGTTTTTT. Translation gives CASSRGLTGELFF. The J gene is TRBJ2-2, the V gene TRBV19; maybe TRBD2 (6 bases). The CDR3 extends over 13 amino acids. Deletions cut 5 bases from V and 4 bases from J, with 8 bases between. In germline, CDR1 is LNHDA, CDR2 SQIVND (reference sequence).

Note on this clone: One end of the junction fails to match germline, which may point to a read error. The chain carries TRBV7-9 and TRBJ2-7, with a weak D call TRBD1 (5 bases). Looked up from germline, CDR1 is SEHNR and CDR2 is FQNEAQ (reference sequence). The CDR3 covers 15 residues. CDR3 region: CSSSLDGAPGYEQYF. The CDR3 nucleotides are TGTTCCAGCAGCTTAGATGGGGCCCCGGGCTACGAGCAGTACTTC.

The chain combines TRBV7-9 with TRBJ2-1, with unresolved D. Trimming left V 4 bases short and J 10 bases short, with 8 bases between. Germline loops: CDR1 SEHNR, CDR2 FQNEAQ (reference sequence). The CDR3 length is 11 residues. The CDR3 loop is CASSSSEEQFF. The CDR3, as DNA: TGTGCCAGCAGCTCCTCGGAGGAGCAGTTCTTC.

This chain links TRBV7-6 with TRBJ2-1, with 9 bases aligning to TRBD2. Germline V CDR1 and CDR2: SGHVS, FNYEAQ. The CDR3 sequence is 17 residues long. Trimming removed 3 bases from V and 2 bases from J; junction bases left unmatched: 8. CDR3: CASSLGSGGSPYNEQFF. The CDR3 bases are TGTGCCAGCAGCTTGGGTAGCGGGGGATCACCCTACAATGAGCAGTTCTTC.

Here the CDR3 reads CASRRGDRGTGELFF. CDR3 bases: TGTGCCAGCAGGAGAGGGGACAGGGGCACCGGGGAGCTGTTTTTT. The V and J genes are TRBV7-9 and TRBJ2-2; TRBD1 aligns across 10 bases. Per the germline V gene, CDR1 is SEHNR and CDR2 is FQNEAQ (reference sequence). The CDR3 sequence is 15 residues long. Trimming took 6 bases from V and 4 from J; bases not matched to a gene: 5.

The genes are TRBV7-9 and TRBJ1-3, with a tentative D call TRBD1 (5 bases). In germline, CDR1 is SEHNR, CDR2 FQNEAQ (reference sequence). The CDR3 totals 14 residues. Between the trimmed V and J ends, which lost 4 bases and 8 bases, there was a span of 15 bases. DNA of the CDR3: TGTGCCAGCAGCTCTCGAAAAGGGGAGGACACCATATATTTT. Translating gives CASSSRKGEDTIYF.

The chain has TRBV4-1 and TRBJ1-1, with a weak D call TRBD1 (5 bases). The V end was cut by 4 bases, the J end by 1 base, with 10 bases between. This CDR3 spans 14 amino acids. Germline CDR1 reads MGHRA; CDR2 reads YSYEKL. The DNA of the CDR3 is TGCGCCAGCAGCCCCCAGGGAGGGAACACTGAAGCTTTCTTT. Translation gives CASSPQGGNTEAFF.

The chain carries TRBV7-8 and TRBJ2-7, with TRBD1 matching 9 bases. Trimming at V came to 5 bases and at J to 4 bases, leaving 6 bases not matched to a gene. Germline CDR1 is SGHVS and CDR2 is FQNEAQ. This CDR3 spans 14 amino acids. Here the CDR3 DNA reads TGTGCCAGCAGCATCGGACAGGGGTGGTACGAGCAGTACTTC. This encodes CASSIGQGWYEQYF.

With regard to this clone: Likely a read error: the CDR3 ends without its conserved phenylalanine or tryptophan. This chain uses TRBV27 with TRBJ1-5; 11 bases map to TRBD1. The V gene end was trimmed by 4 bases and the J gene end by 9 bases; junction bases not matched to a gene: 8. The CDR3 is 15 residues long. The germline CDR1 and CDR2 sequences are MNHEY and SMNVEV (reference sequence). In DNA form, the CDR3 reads TGTGCCAGCAGTTCCGGACAGGGGGCGGTTGTGCCCCAGCATCTT. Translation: CASSSGQGAVVPQHL.

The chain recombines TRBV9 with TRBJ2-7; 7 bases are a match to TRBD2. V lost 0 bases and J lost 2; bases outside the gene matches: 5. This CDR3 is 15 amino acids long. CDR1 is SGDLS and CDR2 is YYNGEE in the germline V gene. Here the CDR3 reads CASSVAGGGTYEQYF. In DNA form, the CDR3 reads TGTGCCAGCAGCGTAGCTGGGGGGGGGACCTACGAGCAGTACTTC.

The CDR3 DNA sequence: TGTGCCAGCAGTCCAACGGGATTGAACACTGAAGCTTTCTTT. Translated: CASSPTGLNTEAFF. This chain links TRBV27 with TRBJ1-1; D ambiguous. The germline V gene encodes CDR1 MNHEY and CDR2 SMNVEV (reference sequence). V dropped 5 bases and J dropped 0 bases, with 10 bases sitting between them. The CDR3 runs to 14 residues.

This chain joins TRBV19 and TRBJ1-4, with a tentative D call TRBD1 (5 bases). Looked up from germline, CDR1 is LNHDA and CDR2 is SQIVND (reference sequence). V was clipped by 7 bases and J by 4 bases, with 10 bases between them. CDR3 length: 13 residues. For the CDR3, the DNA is TGTGCCAGTAAAAGGGGCGATAATGAAAAACTGTTTTTT. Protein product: CASKRGDNEKLFF.

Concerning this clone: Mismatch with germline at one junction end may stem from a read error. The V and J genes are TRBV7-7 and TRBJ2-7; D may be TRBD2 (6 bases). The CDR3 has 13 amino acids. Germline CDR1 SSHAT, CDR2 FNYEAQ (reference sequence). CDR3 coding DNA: TGTGCTAGCAGCCCTGGGCAGGGAGGCGAGCAGTACTTC. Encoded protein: CASSPGQGGEQYF.

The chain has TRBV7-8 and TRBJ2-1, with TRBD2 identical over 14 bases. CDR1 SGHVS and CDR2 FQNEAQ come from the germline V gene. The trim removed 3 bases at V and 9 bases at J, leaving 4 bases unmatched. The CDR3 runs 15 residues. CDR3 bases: TGTGCCAGCAGCTTGACTAGCGGGGGGGAGGGTGAGCAGTTCTTC. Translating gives CASSLTSGGEGEQFF.

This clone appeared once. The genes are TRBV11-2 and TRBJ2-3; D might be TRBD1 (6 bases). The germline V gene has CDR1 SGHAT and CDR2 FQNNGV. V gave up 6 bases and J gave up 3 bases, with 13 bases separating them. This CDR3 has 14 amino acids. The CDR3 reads CASSLGGGTDTQYF. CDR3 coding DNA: TGTGCCAGCAGTCTTGGGGGCGGAACAGATACGCAGTATTTT.

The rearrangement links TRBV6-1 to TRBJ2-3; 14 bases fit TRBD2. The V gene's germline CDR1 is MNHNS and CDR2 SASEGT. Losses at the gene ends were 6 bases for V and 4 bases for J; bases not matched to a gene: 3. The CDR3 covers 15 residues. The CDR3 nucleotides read TGTGCCAGCAGGTCGACTAGCGGGGGGGCAGATACGCAGTATTTT. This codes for CASRSTSGGADTQYF.

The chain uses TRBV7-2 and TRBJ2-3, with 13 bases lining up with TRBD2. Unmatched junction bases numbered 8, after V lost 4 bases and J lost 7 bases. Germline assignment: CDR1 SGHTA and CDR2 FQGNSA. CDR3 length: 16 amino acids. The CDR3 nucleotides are TGTGCCAGCAGCTCCGGGGCGGGACTAGCGGGGAATACGCAGTATTTT. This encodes CASSSGAGLAGNTQYF.

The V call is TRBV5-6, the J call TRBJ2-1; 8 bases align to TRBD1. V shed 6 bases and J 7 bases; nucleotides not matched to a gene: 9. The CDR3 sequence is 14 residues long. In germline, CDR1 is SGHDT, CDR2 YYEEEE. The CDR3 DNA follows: TGTGCCAGCACCTTCGGACAGGGTTGGAATGAGCAGTTCTTC. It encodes CASTFGQGWNEQFF.

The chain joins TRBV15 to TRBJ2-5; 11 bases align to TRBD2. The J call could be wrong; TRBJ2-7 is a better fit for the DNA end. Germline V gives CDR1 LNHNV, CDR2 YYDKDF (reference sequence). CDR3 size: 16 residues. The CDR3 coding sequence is TGTGCCACCAGCAGGTATCTAGCGGGGGGCTCCTACGAGCAGTACTTC. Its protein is CATSRYLAGGSYEQYF.

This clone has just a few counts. Here the CDR3 DNA reads TGTGCCAGTAGTACGACAGGGACCATGAACACTGAAGCTTTCTTT. Protein: CASSTTGTMNTEAFF. The V call is TRBV19, the J call TRBJ1-1; 7 bases map to TRBD1. V shed 4 bases, J shed 0 bases, and the junction held 5 bases outside the gene matches. Per the germline V gene, CDR1 is LNHDA and CDR2 is SQIVND (reference sequence). The CDR3 is 15 residues long.

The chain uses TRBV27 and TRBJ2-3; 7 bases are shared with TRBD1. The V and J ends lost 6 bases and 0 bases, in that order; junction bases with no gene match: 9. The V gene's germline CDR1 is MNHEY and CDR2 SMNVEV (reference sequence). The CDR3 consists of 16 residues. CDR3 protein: CASRTGVSLSTDTQYF. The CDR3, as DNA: TGTGCCAGCAGAACAGGGGTCTCCCTTAGCACAGATACGCAGTATTTT.

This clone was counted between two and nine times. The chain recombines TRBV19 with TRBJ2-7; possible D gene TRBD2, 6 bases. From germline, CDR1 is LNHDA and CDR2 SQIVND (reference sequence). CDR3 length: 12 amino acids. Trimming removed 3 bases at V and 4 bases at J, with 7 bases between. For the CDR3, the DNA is TGTGCCAGTAGTATGGCGGGGTACGAGCAGTACTTC. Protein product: CASSMAGYEQYF.

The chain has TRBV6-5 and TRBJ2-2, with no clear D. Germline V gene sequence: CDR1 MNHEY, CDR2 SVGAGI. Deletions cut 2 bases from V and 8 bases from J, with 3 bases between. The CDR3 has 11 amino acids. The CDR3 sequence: CASSYEGELFF. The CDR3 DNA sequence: TGTGCCAGCAGTTACGAGGGGGAGCTGTTTTTT.

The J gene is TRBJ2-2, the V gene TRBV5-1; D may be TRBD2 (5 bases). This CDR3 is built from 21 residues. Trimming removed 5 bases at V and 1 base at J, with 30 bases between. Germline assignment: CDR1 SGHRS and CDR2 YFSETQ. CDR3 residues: CASRGSVGVRFQSLNTGELFF. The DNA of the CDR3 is TGCGCCAGCAGAGGTTCGGTCGGGGTTCGTTTCCAGTCGTTGAACACCGGGGAGCTGTTTTTT.

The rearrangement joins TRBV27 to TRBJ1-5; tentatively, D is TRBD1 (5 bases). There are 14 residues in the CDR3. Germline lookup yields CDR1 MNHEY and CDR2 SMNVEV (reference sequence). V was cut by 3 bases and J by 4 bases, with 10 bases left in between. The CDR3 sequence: CASSLGRWNQPQHF. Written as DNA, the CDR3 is TGTGCCAGCAGTTTGGGGCGGTGGAATCAGCCCCAGCATTTT.